The 21 T cell receptor beta chains listed next were all sequenced from one sample in a study of blood T cell repertoires in COVID-19. The assay was immunoSEQ multiplex PCR, and TCRdb's table has in-frame clones only and misses some. In the table there are 85,000 to 120,000 clones, roughly 82% of which are singletons. Sequences were obtained from peripheral blood. The source of these receptors is a human donor in a cohort sampled during active COVID-19.

Only one count was recorded for this clone. The chain recombines TRBV19 with TRBJ1-2; D not resolved. Trimming shortened V by 1 base and J by 4 bases, and 7 bases separated the two germline ends. The CDR3 length is 13 residues. Germline-derived CDR1 and CDR2 are LNHDA and SQIVND (reference sequence). CDR3 loop: CASSIGAGYGYTF. The CDR3 DNA reads as TGTGCCAGTAGTATAGGGGCAGGCTATGGCTACACCTTC.

This clone has a single count. CDR3 DNA: TGCGCCAGCAGCTTGGCGCCCGGGACAGGATTCTACGAGCAGTACTTC. This sequence encodes CASSLAPGTGFYEQYF. The chain couples TRBV5-1 to TRBJ2-7; 8 bases are a match to TRBD1. V shed 0 bases, J shed 3 bases, and the junction held 8 bases outside the gene matches. This CDR3 spans 16 amino acids. Germline values: CDR1 SGHRS, CDR2 YFSETQ.

The gene calls are TRBV7-3 and TRBJ1-4; 11 bases map to TRBD1. CDR3 size: 15 residues. The germline V gene has CDR1 SGHTA and CDR2 FQGTGA. The V segment lost 5 bases and the J segment 8 bases; nucleotides outside the gene matches: 7. CDR3 protein: CASSQGTGGKEKLFF. CDR3 in DNA: TGTGCCAGCAGCCAAGGGACAGGGGGTAAAGAAAAACTGTTTTTT.

The rearrangement links TRBV11-3 to TRBJ1-1, with D possibly matching TRBD1 (5 bases). The CDR3 loop spans 15 amino acids. Germline assignment: CDR1 SGHNT and CDR2 YENEEA. V lost 6 bases, J lost 3 bases, and 17 bases lay in between. CDR3 nucleotides: TGTGCCAGCAGTCAAGACGGGGGGAGGCACACTGAAGCTTTCTTT. Translated, it gives CASSQDGGRHTEAFF.

V gene TRBV24-1 combines with J gene TRBJ1-5; tentative D call: TRBD1 (5 bases). Germline CDR1 reads KGHDR; CDR2 reads SFDVKD. V lost 6 bases, J lost 3 bases, and 8 bases lay in between. The CDR3 has 13 residues. The CDR3 is CATSYGANQPQHF. The CDR3 region has the DNA TGTGCCACCAGTTATGGGGCCAATCAGCCCCAGCATTTT.

V usage is TRBV11-3 and J usage is TRBJ1-1, with D possibly matching TRBD1 (5 bases). The CDR3 is 14 amino acids. In germline, CDR1 is SGHNT, CDR2 YENEEA. The germline V and J ends were trimmed by 0 bases and 3 bases, with 8 bases remaining between them. Written as DNA, the CDR3 is TGTGCCAGCAGCTTAGACACAGGTTACACTGAAGCTTTCTTT. It yields the protein CASSLDTGYTEAFF.

J is TRBJ1-2 and V is TRBV3-1 (or the pseudogene TRBV3-2); TRBD1 matches 11 bases. Germline trimming cut 1 base from V and 7 bases from J; bases unmatched to any gene: 8. The germline CDR1 and CDR2 sequences are LGHDT and YNNKEL (reference sequence). This CDR3 comprises 16 residues. DNA for the CDR3: TGTGCCAGCAGCCAAGTCCTGGACAGGGGGCGCGGTGGCTACACCTTC. Translated, it gives CASSQVLDRGRGGYTF.

This chain links TRBV7-8 with TRBJ2-5; D is possibly TRBD1 (6 bases). Germline-derived CDR1 and CDR2 are SGHVS and FQNEAQ. CDR3 length: 15 residues. V lost 4 bases to trimming and J lost 0 bases, with 12 bases between them. The CDR3 sequence: CASSSNRVNQETQYF. CDR3 nucleotides: TGTGCCAGCAGCTCCAACAGGGTTAACCAAGAGACCCAGTACTTC.

The CDR3 is CASSLQGVGTGELFF. In DNA form, the CDR3 reads TGCGCCAGCAGCTTGCAGGGGGTCGGCACCGGGGAGCTGTTTTTT. This chain connects TRBV5-1 to TRBJ2-2; 7 bases fit TRBD1. CDR3 length: 15 residues. Trimming removed 1 base from V and 4 bases from J; junction bases left unmatched: 4. The germline CDR1 and CDR2 sequences are SGHRS and YFSETQ.

This chain connects TRBV5-4 to TRBJ2-1; the match to TRBD1 covers 9 bases. This CDR3 is 20 amino acids long. The V segment lost 2 bases and the J segment 7 bases; nucleotides outside the gene matches: 22. From germline, CDR1 is SGHNT and CDR2 YYREEE (reference sequence). The CDR3, as DNA: TGTGCCAGCAGCTTTAGCCTGGGACAGGGCAGGTTGGTACTCAATAATGAGCAGTTCTTC. This gives the protein CASSFSLGQGRLVLNNEQFF.

CDR3 coding DNA: TGTGCCAGCAGTCTCGGGACAGGGGCAGAGACCCAGTACTTC. Amino acids: CASSLGTGAETQYF. The chain uses TRBV2 and TRBJ2-5, with 10 positions matching TRBD1. Losses at the gene ends were 5 bases for V and 4 bases for J; bases not matched to a gene: 4. Germline V gives CDR1 SNHLY, CDR2 FYNNEI. The CDR3 length is 14 residues.

This sequence joins TRBV5-1 and TRBJ2-1; D is uncertain. The CDR3 is 16 amino acids. Germline assignment: CDR1 SGHRS and CDR2 YFSETQ. V was clipped by 1 base and J by 0 bases, with 11 bases between them. The CDR3 region is CASSLMTLGSYNEQFF. CDR3 in DNA: TGCGCCAGCAGCTTGATGACTTTGGGCTCCTACAATGAGCAGTTCTTC.

Only a few counts were recorded for this clone. This chain links TRBV19 with TRBJ1-5; no clear D. This CDR3 is built from 17 residues. Germline loops: CDR1 LNHDA, CDR2 SQIVND (reference sequence). V was shortened by 6 bases and J by 4 bases, with 22 bases between the two germline ends. The DNA for the CDR3 is TGTGCCAGTAGACCTGGAAGTGGCGGTAGTACGAATCAGCCCCAGCATTTT. Its protein is CASRPGSGGSTNQPQHF.

The chain links TRBV7-2 to TRBJ2-7; TRBD1 matches 9 bases. The CDR3 has 14 residues. The ends lost 5 bases at V and 2 bases at J; junction bases unmatched: 4. The germline V gene encodes CDR1 SGHTA and CDR2 FQGNSA. CDR3 DNA: TGTGCCAGCAGCGGCCGGGACAGGGCCTACGAGCAGTACTTC. Its translation: CASSGRDRAYEQYF.

This rearrangement joins TRBV3-1 (or the pseudogene TRBV3-2) to TRBJ2-5; 13 bases line up with TRBD2. This CDR3 is built from 17 residues. CDR1 and CDR2 from the germline V gene are LGHDT and YNNKEL (reference sequence). J was trimmed by 13 bases and V by 0 bases; bases with no gene match: 14. In DNA, the CDR3 is TGTGCCAGCAGCCAAGAAGAACGACTAGCGGGGGGACGTAGGGCGTACTTC. This translates into CASSQEERLAGGRRAYF.

Only a few counts were recorded for this clone. J is TRBJ1-1 and V is TRBV3-1 (or the pseudogene TRBV3-2); D not certain. Trimming took off 5 bases at V and 0 bases at J, with 4 bases between the two ends. In germline, CDR1 is LGHDT, CDR2 YNNKEL (reference sequence). CDR3 length equals 12 residues. CDR3 DNA sequence: TGTGCCAGCAGCGTATTGAACACTGAAGCTTTCTTT. It translates to CASSVLNTEAFF.

V usage is TRBV5-1 and J usage is TRBJ1-1, with TRBD1 matching over 7 bases. With V trimmed by 4 bases and J by 4 bases, 7 bases remained unmatched. This CDR3 is built from 14 residues. Germline assignment: CDR1 SGHRS and CDR2 YFSETQ. CDR3 bases: TGCGCCAGCAGCACGGGACAGCGAATCACTGAAGCTTTCTTT. Translation gives CASSTGQRITEAFF.

The chain combines TRBV29-1 with TRBJ2-7; tentatively, D is TRBD1 (6 bases). The CDR3 is made up of 14 amino acids. V lost 6 bases, J lost 4 bases, and 19 bases lay in between. Germline CDR1 is SQVTM and CDR2 is ANQGSEA. CDR3 nucleotide sequence: TGCAGCGTGAAACAGGGTTTGGATGGGTACGAGCAGTACTTC. As protein: CSVKQGLDGYEQYF.

This clone was observed once. The V call is TRBV19, the J call TRBJ1-4, with D maybe TRBD1 (5 bases). The germline V gene encodes CDR1 LNHDA and CDR2 SQIVND (reference sequence). Trimming pared 8 bases from V and 7 bases from J, leaving 17 bases between. This CDR3 spans 14 amino acids. This CDR3 is CASRSWGEGEKLFF. The CDR3 DNA reads as TGTGCCAGTCGCTCGTGGGGGGAGGGTGAAAAACTGTTTTTT.

This clone occurred a few times. V is TRBV19 and J is TRBJ2-7; 9 nucleotides align to TRBD1. The CDR3 consists of 15 residues. The V gene's germline CDR1 is LNHDA and CDR2 SQIVND (reference sequence). After removal of 5 bases from V and 2 bases from J, the junction contained 7 bases not matched to a gene. The CDR3 loop is CASSGQGTFAYEQYF. The DNA of the CDR3 is TGTGCCAGTAGTGGACAGGGGACTTTCGCCTACGAGCAGTACTTC. Based on the CDR3 plus reference TRBV19 and TRBJ2-7, the full variable domain is DGGITQSPKYLFRKEGQNVTLSCEQNLNHDAMYWYRQDPGQGLRLIYYSQIVNDFQKGDIAEGYSVSREKKESFPLTVTSAQKNPTAFYLCASSGQGTFAYEQYFGPGTRLTVT.

The V gene is TRBV9, the J gene TRBJ1-5, with no clear D. The CDR3 is 13 residues long. The V gene lost 0 bases and the J gene lost 7 bases, with 8 bases spanning the gap. In germline, CDR1 is SGDLS, CDR2 YYNGEE. CDR3: CASSVGQRQPQHF. The DNA for the CDR3 is TGTGCCAGCAGCGTAGGTCAGCGCCAGCCCCAGCATTTT.